The subject of this entry is one T cell receptor (beta chain). This sample was included in a study of response to subunit inactivated influenza vaccine. The germline CDR1 and CDR2 sequences are SGHRS and YFSETQ. The CDR3 loop spans 13 amino acids. With 4 bases removed from V and 4 bases from J, the gap between germline ends came to 11 bases. Each CDR3 protein is one row after TCRdb ran MiXCR on the RT-PCR reads. This sample has more than 450,000 distinct CDR3 sequences; around 10% occur once, and the top ten carry 11%. These same records also appear under a second study, on T cells expressing NK-cell markers. That source notes: Scientists made TCR beta cDNA using 5'RACE template switching with UMIs. Sorting was limited to alpha-beta TCR-expressing T cells with an anti-gamma-delta TCR antibody in several experiments. Dominant NKG2C+ clonotype frequencies of about 1.0-7.5% of CD8+ T cells were measured in about 6 donors.

The sequencing used PBMCs from blood, collected on the day of vaccination. This rearrangement joins TRBV5-1 to TRBJ1-2; no firm D call. The clonotype comes from a man in his fifties or sixties who received an inactivated influenza vaccine. The DNA for the CDR3 is TGCGCCAGCAGCCCGGAAAGTAGCTATGGCTACACCTTC. Its protein is CASSPESSYGYTF.